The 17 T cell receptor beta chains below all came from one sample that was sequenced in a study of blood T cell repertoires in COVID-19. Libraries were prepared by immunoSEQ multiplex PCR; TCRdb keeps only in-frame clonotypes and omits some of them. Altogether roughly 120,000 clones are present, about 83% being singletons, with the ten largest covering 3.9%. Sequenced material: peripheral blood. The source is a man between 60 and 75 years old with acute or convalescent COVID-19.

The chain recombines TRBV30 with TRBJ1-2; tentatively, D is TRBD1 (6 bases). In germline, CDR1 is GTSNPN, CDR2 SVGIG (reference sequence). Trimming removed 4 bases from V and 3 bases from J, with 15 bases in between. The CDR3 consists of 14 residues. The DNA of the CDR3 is TGTGCCTGGAAGGGGAGAGGACAGCACTATGGCTACACCTTC. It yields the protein CAWKGRGQHYGYTF. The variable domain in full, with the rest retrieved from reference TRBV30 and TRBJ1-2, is SQTIHQWPATLVQPVGSPLSLECTVEGTSNPNLYWYRQAAGRGLQLLFYSVGIGQISSEVPQNLSASRPQDRQFILSSKKLLLSDSGFYLCAWKGRGQHYGYTFGSGTRLTVV.

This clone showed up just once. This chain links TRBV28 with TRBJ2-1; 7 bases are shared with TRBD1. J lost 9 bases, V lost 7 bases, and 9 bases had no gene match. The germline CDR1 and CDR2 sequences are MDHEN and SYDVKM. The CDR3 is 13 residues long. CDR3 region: CASTTGARVEQFF. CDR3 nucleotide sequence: TGTGCCAGCACTACAGGGGCTAGAGTTGAGCAGTTCTTC.

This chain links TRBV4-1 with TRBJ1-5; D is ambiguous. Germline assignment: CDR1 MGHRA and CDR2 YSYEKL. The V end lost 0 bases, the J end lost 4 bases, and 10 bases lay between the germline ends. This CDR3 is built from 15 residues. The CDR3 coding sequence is TGCGCCAGCAGCCAAGAGGGCAAAGATAATCAGCCCCAGCATTTT. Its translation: CASSQEGKDNQPQHF.

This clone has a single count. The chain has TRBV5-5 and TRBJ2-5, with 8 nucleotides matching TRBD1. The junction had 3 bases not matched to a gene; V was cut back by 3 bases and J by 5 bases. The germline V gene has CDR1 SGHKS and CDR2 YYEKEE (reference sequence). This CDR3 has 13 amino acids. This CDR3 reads CASSWTGRETQYF. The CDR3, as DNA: TGTGCCAGCAGCTGGACAGGGAGGGAGACCCAGTACTTC.

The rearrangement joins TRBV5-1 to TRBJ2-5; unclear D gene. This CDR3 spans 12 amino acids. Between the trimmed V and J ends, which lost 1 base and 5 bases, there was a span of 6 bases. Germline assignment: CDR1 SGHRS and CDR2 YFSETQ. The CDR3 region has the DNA TGCGCCAGCAGCTTGTTCAGTGAGACCCAGTACTTC. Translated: CASSLFSETQYF.

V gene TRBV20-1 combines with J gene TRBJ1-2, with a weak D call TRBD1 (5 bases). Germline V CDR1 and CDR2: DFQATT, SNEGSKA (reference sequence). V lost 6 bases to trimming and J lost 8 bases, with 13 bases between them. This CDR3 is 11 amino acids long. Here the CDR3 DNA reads TGCAGTGCGTGGAGGGGCAGGGGCTACACCTTC. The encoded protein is CSAWRGRGYTF.

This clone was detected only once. CDR3 in amino acids: CASSYRLGQGSYEQYF. The CDR3 nucleotides are TGTGCCAGCAGTTACAGGCTTGGACAGGGCTCCTACGAGCAGTACTTC. The chain uses TRBV6-2 or TRBV6-3 and TRBJ2-7; 8 bases are a match to TRBD1. CDR3 size: 16 residues. The ends lost 2 bases at V and 0 bases at J; junction bases unmatched: 6. From germline, CDR1 is MNHEY and CDR2 SVGEGT.

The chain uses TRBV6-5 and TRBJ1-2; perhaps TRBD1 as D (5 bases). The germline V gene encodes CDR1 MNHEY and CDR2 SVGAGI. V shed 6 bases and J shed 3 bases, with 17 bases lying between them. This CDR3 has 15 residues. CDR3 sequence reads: CASRGRGRVDYGYTF. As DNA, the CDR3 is TGTGCCAGCAGGGGTAGGGGCCGAGTCGACTATGGCTACACCTTC.

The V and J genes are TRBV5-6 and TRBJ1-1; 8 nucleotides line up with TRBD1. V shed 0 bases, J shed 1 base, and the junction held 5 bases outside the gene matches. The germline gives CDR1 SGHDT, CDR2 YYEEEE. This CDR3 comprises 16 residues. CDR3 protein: CASSLVGQGTNTEAFF. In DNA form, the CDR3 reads TGTGCCAGCAGCTTGGTAGGACAGGGTACGAACACTGAAGCTTTCTTT.

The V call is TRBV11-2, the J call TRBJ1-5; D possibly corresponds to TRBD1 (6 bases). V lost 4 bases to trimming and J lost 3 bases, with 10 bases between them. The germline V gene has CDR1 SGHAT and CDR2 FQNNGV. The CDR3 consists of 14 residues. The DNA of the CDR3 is TGTGCCAGCAGCTCCGGACAGTTCAATCAGCCCCAGCATTTT. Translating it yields CASSSGQFNQPQHF. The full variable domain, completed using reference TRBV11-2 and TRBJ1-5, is EAGVAQSPRYKIIEKRQSVAFWCNPISGHATLYWYQQILGQGPKLLIQFQNNGVVDDSQLPKDRFSAERLKGVDSTLKIQPAKLEDSAVYLCASSSGQFNQPQHFGDGTRLSIL.

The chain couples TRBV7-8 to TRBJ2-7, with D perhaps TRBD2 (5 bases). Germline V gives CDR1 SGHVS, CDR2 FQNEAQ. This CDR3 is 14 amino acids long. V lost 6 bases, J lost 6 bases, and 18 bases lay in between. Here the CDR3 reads CASRPDGSGAEQYF. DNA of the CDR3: TGTGCCAGCAGACCCGATGGGAGCGGAGCCGAGCAGTACTTC.

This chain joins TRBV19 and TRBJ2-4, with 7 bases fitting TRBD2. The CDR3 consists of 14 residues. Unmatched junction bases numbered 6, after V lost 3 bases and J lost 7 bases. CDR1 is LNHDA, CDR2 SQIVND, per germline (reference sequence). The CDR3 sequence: CASSISGGSNIQYF. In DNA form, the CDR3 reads TGTGCCAGTAGTATCTCCGGGGGGTCGAACATTCAGTACTTC. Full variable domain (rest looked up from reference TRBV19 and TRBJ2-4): DGGITQSPKYLFRKEGQNVTLSCEQNLNHDAMYWYRQDPGQGLRLIYYSQIVNDFQKGDIAEGYSVSREKKESFPLTVTSAQKNPTAFYLCASSISGGSNIQYFGAGTRLSVL.

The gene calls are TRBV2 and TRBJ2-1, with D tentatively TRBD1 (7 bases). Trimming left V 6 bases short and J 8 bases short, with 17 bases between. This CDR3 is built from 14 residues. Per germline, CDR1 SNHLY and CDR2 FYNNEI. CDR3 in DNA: TGTGCCAGCAGAAAATCAGGGGGACTCTATGAGCAGTTCTTC. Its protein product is CASRKSGGLYEQFF.

CDR3 protein: CAISDNSYEQYF. The CDR3 nucleotides are TGTGCCATATCTGACAACTCCTACGAGCAGTACTTC. The V and J genes are TRBV10-3 and TRBJ2-7; D not resolved. V lost 9 bases, J lost 0 bases, and 9 bases lay in between. Germline lookup yields CDR1 ENHRY and CDR2 SYGVKD. The CDR3 consists of 12 residues.

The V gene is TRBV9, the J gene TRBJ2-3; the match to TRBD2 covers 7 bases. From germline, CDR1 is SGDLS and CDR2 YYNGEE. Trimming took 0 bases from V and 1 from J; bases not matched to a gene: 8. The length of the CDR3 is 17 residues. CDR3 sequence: CASSVEGLAGRTDTQYF. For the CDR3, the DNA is TGTGCCAGCAGCGTAGAAGGGTTAGCGGGTCGCACAGATACGCAGTATTTT.

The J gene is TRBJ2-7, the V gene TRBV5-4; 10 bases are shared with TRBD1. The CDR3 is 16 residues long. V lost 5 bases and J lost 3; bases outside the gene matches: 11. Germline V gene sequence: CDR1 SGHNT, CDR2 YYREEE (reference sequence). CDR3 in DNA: TGTGCCAGCAGTCAACTCTCCGGGACAGGGGACTACGAGCAGTACTTC. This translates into CASSQLSGTGDYEQYF.

CDR3 protein: CASSSETGVNSPLHF. CDR3 in DNA: TGCGCCAGCAGCTCCGAAACCGGGGTGAATTCACCCCTCCACTTT. The chain combines TRBV5-1 with TRBJ1-6; D not resolved. The germline V gene has CDR1 SGHRS and CDR2 YFSETQ. V was shortened by 3 bases and J by 7 bases, with 14 bases between the two germline ends. This CDR3 spans 15 amino acids.